This T cell receptor (beta chain) was sequenced during a study of blood T cell repertoires in COVID-19. The table lists this clone with a few counts. The V end was cut by 5 bases, the J end by 4 bases, with 11 bases between. The germline CDR1 and CDR2 sequences are MNHEY and SVGAGI. The CDR3 runs 13 residues. Assay: immunoSEQ multiplex PCR; the TCRdb copy retains only in-frame clones and omits some. The repertoire has under 350,000 clones, around 88% of them found once; the top ten carry approximately 4.3%. Sequencing was done on a sample of peripheral blood. J is TRBJ1-1 and V is TRBV6-5, with D unresolved. The receptor was derived from a man aged 40-49 years with acute or convalescent COVID-19. The CDR3 protein is CASSRREATEAFF. CDR3 in DNA: TGTGCCAGCAGTCGCCGGGAGGCCACTGAAGCTTTCTTT.